This T cell receptor (beta chain) derives from a study of human T cells and chemical hapten exposure. Study in general: TCR yields per sample varied, mainly owing to small pooled library volume differences. Overall study results and limits: Sensitizing with DPC caused no change in TCRs above 1 in 1000 frequency.

Individual cDNA molecules in this library carried unique molecular identifiers. MiXCR was run by TCRdb on the RACE reads, yielding one entry per CDR3 protein. The data hold 43,000 or so distinct CDR3 sequences, with about 4.5% observed a single time. In this sample, this clonotype turned up a few times. Its antigen remains unidentified. V lost 5 bases and J lost 7; bases outside the gene matches: 20. The CDR3 totals 19 residues. Germline CDR1 and CDR2: SGHDT and YYEEEE. Time point indicated: healthy volunteer bleed at 2 weeks. The authors extracted total RNA from unfractionated whole blood. The chain uses TRBV5-6 and TRBJ2-1; TRBD1 aligns across 11 bases. The receptor was derived from a female donor in good health. Some clones in this sample may be carry-over from other donors' samples. Sequenced sample: whole blood. DNA of the CDR3: TGTGCCAGCAGACCCGGACAGGGGGCGGTGAGGATCCGTCGGAATGAGCAGTTCTTC. Translated, it gives CASRPGQGAVRIRRNEQFF.